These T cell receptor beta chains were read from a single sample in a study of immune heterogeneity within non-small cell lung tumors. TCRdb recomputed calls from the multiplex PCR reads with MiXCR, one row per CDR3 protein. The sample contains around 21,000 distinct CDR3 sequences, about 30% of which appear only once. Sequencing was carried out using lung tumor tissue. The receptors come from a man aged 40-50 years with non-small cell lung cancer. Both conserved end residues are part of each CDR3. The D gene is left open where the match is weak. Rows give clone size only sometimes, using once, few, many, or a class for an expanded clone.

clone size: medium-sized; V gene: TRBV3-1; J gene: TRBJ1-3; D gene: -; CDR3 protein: CASSQKTAITISSGNTIYF; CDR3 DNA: TGTGCCAGCAGCCAGAAGACAGCCATCACGATTTCCTCTGGAAACACCATATATTTT
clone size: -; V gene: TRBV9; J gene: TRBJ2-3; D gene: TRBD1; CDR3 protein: CASTTGQGAGTDTQYF; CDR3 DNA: TGTGCCAGTACTACGGGACAGGGGGCTGGCACAGATACGCAGTATTTT
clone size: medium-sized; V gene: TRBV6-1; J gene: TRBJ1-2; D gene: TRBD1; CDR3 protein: CASSDPGTVYGYTF; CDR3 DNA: TGTGCCAGCAGTGACCCAGGGACAGTCTATGGCTACACCTTC
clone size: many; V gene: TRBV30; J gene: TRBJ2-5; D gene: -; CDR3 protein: CAWNSLGTSQETQYF; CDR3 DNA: TGTGCCTGGAATTCACTCGGGACCTCACAAGAGACCCAGTACTTC
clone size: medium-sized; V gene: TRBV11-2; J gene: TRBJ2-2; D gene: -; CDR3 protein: CASSLDFPGGELFF; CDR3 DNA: TGTGCCAGCAGCTTAGACTTTCCTGGCGGGGAGCTGTTTTTT
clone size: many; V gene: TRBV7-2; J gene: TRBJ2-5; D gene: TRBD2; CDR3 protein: CASSIGLAGTQYF; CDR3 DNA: TGTGCCAGCAGCATCGGACTAGCCGGGACCCAGTACTTC
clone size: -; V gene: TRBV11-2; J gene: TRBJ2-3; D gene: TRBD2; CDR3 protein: CASSLDRRGRATQYF; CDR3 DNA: TGTGCCAGCAGCTTAGATCGGCGCGGGAGGGCTACGCAGTATTTT
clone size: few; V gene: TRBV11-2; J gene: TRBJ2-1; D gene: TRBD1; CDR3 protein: CATHRGEWYSYNEQFF; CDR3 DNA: TGTGCCACCCACAGGGGGGAGTGGTACTCCTACAATGAGCAGTTCTTC
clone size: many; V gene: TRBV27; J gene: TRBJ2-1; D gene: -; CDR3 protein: CASSLRQGNEQFF; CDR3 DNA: TGTGCCAGCAGTTTAAGGCAGGGCAATGAGCAGTTCTTC
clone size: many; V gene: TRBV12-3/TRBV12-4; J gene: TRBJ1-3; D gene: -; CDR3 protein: CASRSGVSSGNTIYF; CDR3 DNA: TGTGCCAGCAGATCAGGGGTGAGCTCTGGAAACACCATATATTTT
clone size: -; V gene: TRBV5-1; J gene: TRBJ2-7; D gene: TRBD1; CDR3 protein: CASSFDRGDYEQYF; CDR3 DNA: TGCGCCAGCAGCTTTGACAGGGGGGACTACGAGCAGTACTTC
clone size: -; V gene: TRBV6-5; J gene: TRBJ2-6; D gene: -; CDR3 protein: CASSYTRRTSGANVLTF; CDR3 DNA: TGTGCCAGCAGTTACACCCGACGAACCTCTGGGGCCAACGTCCTGACTTTC
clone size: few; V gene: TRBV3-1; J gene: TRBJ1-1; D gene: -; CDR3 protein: CASSQRGANTEAFF; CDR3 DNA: TGTGCCAGCAGCCAGAGGGGGGCGAACACTGAAGCTTTCTTT
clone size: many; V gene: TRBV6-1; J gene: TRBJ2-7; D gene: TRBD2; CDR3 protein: CASKRGLDFYEQYF; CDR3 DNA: TGTGCCAGCAAGCGGGGACTAGACTTTTACGAGCAGTACTTC
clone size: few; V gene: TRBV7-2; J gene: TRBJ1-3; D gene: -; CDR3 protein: CASSLQVSGNTIYF; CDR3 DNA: TGTGCCAGCAGCTTACAGGTCTCTGGAAACACCATATATTTT
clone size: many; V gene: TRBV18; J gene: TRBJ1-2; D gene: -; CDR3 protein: CASSPGPLVAGGYTF; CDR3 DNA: TGTGCCAGCTCACCAGGGCCCCTGGTAGCTGGTGGCTACACCTTC
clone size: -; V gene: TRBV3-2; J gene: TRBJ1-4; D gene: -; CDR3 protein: CASSPQRQGGEKLFF; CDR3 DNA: TGTGCCAGCAGCCCTCAGAGACAGGGTGGAGAAAAACTGTTTTTT
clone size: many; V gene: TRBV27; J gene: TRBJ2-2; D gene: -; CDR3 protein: CASRGLNTGELFF; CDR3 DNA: TGTGCCAGCAGGGGACTTAACACCGGGGAGCTGTTTTTT
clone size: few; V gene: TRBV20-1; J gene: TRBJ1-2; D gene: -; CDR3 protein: CIARDRDPQVPDGYTF; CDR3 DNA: TGCATTGCTAGAGATCGGGACCCACAAGTACCAGATGGCTACACCTTC
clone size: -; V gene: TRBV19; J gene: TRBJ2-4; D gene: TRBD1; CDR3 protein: CASSTWDRQNIQYF; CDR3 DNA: TGTGCCAGTAGTACATGGGACAGGCAAAACATTCAGTACTTC
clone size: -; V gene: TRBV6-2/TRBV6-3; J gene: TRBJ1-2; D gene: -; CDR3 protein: CVSSGASNYCYTF; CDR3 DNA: TGTGTCAGCAGTGGGGCTTCTAACTATTGCTACACCTTC
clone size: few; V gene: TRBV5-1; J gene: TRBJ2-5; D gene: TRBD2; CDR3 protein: CASGKRQRGAEGTQYF; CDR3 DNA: TGCGCCAGCGGCAAAAGGCAGCGGGGGGCAGAGGGGACCCAGTACTTC
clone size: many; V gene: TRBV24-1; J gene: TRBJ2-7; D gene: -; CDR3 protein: CATSDTPGRGSYEQYF; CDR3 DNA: TGTGCCACCAGTGACACCCCGGGACGCGGTTCCTACGAGCAGTACTTC
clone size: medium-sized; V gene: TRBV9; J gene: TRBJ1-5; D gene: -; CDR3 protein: CASSVGVNQPQHF; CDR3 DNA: TGTGCCAGCAGCGTAGGGGTCAATCAGCCCCAGCATTTT
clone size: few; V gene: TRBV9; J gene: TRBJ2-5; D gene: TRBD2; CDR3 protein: CASSDRLAGEETQYF; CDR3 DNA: TGTGCCAGCAGCGACAGACTAGCGGGAGAGGAGACCCAGTACTTC
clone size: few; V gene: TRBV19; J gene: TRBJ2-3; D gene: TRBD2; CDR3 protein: CASHTSGSGTGLYTDTQYF; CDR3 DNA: TGTGCCAGCCATACAAGCGGGAGTGGAACCGGCCTTTATACAGATACGCAGTATTTT
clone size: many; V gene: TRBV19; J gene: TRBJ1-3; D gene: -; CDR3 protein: CASSMGNSGNTIYF; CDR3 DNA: TGTGCCAGTAGTATGGGGAACTCTGGAAACACCATATATTTT
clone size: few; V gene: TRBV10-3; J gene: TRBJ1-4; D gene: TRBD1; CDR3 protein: CAISDPGQGGIGGEKLFF; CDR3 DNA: TGTGCCATCAGCGACCCGGGACAGGGAGGAATCGGTGGTGAAAAACTGTTTTTT
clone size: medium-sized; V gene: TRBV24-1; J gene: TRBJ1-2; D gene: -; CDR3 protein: CATSAGTARYGYTF; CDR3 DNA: TGTGCCACCAGTGCCGGGACGGCGCGCTATGGCTACACCTTC
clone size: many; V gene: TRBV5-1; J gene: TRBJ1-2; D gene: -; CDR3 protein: CASSERNYGYTF; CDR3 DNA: TGCGCCAGCAGCGAACGGAACTATGGCTACACCTTC
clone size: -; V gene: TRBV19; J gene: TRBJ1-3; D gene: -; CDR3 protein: CASSIGTVSGNTIYF; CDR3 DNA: TGTGCCAGTAGTATTGGGACGGTCTCTGGAAACACCATATATTTT
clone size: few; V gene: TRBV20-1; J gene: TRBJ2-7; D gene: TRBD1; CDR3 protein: CSAGQKSYEQYF; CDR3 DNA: TGCAGTGCGGGACAGAAGTCCTACGAGCAGTACTTC
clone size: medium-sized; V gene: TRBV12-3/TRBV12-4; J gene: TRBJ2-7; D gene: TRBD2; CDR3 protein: CASSPHRDYLYEQYF; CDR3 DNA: TGTGCCAGCAGCCCCCACCGGGACTACCTCTACGAGCAGTACTTC
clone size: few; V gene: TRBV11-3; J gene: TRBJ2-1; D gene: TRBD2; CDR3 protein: CASSQGLAGRNEQFF; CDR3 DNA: TGTGCCAGCAGCCAGGGACTAGCGGGAAGAAATGAGCAGTTCTTC
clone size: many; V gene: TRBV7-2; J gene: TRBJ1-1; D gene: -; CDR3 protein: CASSLGPGSHGAFF; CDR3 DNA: TGTGCCAGCAGCTTAGGACCGGGGAGTCATGGAGCTTTCTTT
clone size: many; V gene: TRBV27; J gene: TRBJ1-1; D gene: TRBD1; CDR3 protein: CASRGTGSEAFF; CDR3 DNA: TGTGCCAGCAGGGGGACAGGGTCTGAAGCTTTCTTT
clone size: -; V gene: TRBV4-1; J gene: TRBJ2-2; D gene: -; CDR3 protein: CASRQDRSNTGELFF; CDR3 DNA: TGCGCCAGCAGACAGGACAGATCGAACACCGGGGAGCTGTTTTTT
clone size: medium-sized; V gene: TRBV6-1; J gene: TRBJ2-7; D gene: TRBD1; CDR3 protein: CASRLGTGEQYF; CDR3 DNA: TGTGCCAGCAGGCTAGGGACAGGCGAGCAGTACTTC
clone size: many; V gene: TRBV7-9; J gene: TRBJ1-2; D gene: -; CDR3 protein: CASSLSMINYGYTF; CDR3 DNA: TGTGCCAGCAGCTTAAGCATGATCAACTATGGCTACACCTTC
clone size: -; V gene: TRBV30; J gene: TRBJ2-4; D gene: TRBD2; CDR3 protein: CAWTSGRKSKNIQYF; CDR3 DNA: TGTGCCTGGACTAGCGGGAGGAAATCCAAAAACATTCAGTACTTC
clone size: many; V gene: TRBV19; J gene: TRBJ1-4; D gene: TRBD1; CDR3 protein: CASSIRGQTNEKLFF; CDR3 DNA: TGTGCCAGTAGTATTAGGGGACAGACTAATGAAAAACTGTTTTTT
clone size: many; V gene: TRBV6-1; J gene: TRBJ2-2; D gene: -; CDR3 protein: CASSQTGELFF; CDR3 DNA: TGTGCCAGCAGTCAAACCGGGGAGCTGTTTTTT
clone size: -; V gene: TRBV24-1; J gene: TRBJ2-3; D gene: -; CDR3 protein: CATSDRRTIGRNKDTQYF; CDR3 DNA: TGTGCCACCAGTGATCGAAGGACTATCGGGAGAAATAAAGATACGCAGTATTTT
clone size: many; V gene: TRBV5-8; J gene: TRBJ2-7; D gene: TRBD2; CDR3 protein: CASSLGAGIYEQYF; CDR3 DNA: TGTGCCAGCAGCTTGGGAGCGGGGATCTACGAGCAGTACTTC
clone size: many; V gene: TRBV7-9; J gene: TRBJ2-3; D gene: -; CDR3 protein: CASRDGTQDTQYF; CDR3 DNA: TGTGCCAGCAGGGATGGGACTCAGGATACGCAGTATTTT
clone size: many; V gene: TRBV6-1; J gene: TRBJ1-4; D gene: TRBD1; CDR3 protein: CASSKGGQGGEKLFF; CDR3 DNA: TGTGCCAGCAGTAAGGGAGGTCAGGGGGGGGAAAAACTGTTTTTT
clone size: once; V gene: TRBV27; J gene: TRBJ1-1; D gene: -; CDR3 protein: CASSFGGMNTEAFF; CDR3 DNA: TGTGCCAGCAGTTTTGGGGGAATGAACACTGAAGCTTTCTTT
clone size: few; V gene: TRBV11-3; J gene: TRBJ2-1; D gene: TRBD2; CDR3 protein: CASSIQRDYNEQFF; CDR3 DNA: TGTGCCAGCAGCATCCAGCGGGACTACAATGAGCAGTTCTTC
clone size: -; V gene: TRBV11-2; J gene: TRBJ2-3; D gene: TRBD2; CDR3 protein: CASSFLAGGDTQYF; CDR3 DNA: TGTGCCAGCAGCTTCCTAGCGGGAGGGGATACGCAGTATTTT
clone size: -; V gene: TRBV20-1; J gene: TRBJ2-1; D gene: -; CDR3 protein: CSASRWGYYNEQFF; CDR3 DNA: TGCAGTGCTTCCCGGTGGGGCTACTACAATGAGCAGTTCTTC
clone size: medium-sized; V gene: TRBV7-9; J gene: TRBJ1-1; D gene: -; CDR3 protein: CASRGGQLNTEAFF; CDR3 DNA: TGTGCCAGCAGGGGTGGACAGCTGAACACTGAAGCTTTCTTT
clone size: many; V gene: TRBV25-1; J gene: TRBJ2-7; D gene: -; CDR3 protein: CASSELGRTYEQYF; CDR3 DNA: TGTGCCAGCAGTGAACTGGGGAGGACCTACGAGCAGTACTTC
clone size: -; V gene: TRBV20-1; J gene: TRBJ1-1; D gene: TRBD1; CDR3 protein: CSARDPDRGNTEAFF; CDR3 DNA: TGCAGTGCTAGAGACCCGGACAGGGGAAACACTGAAGCTTTCTTT
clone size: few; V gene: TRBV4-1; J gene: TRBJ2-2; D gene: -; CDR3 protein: CASSQADAKGTGELFF; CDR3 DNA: TGCGCCAGCAGCCAAGCGGATGCGAAAGGTACCGGGGAGCTGTTTTTT
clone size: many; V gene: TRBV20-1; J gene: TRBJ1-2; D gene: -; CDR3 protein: CSARAGYGYTF; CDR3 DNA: TGCAGTGCTAGAGCCGGCTATGGCTACACCTTC
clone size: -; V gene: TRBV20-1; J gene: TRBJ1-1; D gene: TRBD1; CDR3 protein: CSAYRQGTEAFF; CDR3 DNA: TGCAGTGCTTACCGACAGGGCACTGAAGCTTTCTTT
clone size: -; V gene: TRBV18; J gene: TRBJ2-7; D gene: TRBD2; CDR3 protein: CTSSPGLAGLYEQYF; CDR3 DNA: TGTACCAGCTCACCAGGACTAGCGGGACTCTACGAGCAGTACTTC
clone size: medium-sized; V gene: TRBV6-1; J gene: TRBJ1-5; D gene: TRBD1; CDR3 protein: CASSLGGGGGNQPQHF; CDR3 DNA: TGTGCCAGCAGCCTTGGGGGAGGGGGCGGCAATCAGCCCCAGCATTTT
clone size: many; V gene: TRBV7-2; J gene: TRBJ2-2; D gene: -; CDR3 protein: CASSLTERTANTGELFF; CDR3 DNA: TGTGCCAGCAGCCTCACGGAGAGGACAGCGAACACCGGGGAGCTGTTTTTT